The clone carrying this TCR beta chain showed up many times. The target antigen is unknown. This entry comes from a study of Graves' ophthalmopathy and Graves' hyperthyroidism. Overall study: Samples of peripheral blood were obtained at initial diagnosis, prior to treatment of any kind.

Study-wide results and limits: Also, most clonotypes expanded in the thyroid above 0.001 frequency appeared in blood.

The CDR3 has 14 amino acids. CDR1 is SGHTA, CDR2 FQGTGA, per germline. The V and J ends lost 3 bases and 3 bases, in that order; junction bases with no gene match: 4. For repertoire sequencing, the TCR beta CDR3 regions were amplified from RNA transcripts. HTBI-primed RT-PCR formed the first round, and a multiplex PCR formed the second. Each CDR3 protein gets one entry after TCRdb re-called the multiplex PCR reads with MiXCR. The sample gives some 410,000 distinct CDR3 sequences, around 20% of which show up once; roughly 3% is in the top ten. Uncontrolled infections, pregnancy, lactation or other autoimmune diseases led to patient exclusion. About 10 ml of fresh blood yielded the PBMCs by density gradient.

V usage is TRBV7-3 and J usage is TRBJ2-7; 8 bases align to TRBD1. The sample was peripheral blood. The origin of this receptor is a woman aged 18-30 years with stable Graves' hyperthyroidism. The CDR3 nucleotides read TGTGCCAGCAGCTTTCCGACAGGGGACTACGAGCAGTACTTC. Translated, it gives CASSFPTGDYEQYF.